This entry is about one T cell receptor beta chain. Between the trimmed V and J ends, which lost 1 base and 1 base, there was a span of 10 bases. Germline loops: CDR1 DFQATT, CDR2 SNEGSKA (reference sequence). The CDR3 consists of 14 residues. The data were taken from a study of CD8 T cells in Susac syndrome. In blood CD8+ and CD4+ T cells, TCR beta underwent sequencing. The multiple sclerosis control group was made up of treatment-naive patients with stable or active relapsing-remitting disease. Both CD4+ and CD8+ T cells were negatively isolated, and TEMRA cells underwent FACS enrichment. RNA amounts of about 0.5 to 1 ug underwent reverse transcription with random hexamers. By means of immunoSEQ multiplex PCR, TCR beta CDR3 spanning 54 Vbeta and 13 Jbeta underwent amplification. TCRdb called the immunoSEQ multiplex PCR reads again in MiXCR, with one record for every CDR3 protein. The data show roughly 200,000 distinct CDR3 sequences, just under 95% seen once.

The V gene is TRBV20-1, the J gene TRBJ1-1; D perhaps matches TRBD1 (6 bases). This TCR derives from a human donor with multiple sclerosis. The sequenced sample consisted of CD4+ T cells from PBMCs. The CDR3 DNA reads TGCAGTGCTAGAGCTCCGGACAGGAACACTGAAGCTTTCTTT. Translated: CSARAPDRNTEAFF.